Presented here are 18 T cell receptor beta chains from one specimen sequenced in a study of T cells after yellow fever vaccination. Each CDR3 protein gets one entry after TCRdb re-called the 5' RACE reads with MiXCR. The sample shows approximately 120,000 distinct CDR3 sequences, nearly 7.5% of them seen only once. Source: CD4+ T cells sorted from PBMCs, taken 10 days after the first yellow fever vaccination. These receptors all stem from a man between 18 and 35 years old who received the YFV17D yellow fever vaccine.

This clonotype has more than one count but fewer than ten. The chain is built from TRBV5-1 and TRBJ2-5, with D possibly TRBD2 on 6 matching bases. The germline gives CDR1 SGHRS, CDR2 YFSETQ. V gave up 0 bases and J gave up 1 base, with 13 bases separating them. The CDR3 runs to 16 residues. CDR3 DNA: TGCGCCAGCAGCTTGGGTGGAACGGGACTCCAAGAGACCCAGTACTTC. Amino acids: CASSLGGTGLQETQYF.

This clonotype was counted ten times or more. The DNA for the CDR3 is TGTGCCAGCAGCTCTGAGGCTAGCTACGAGCAGTACGTC. This translates into CASSSEASYEQYV. The genes are TRBV5-4 and TRBJ2-7; D is unresolved. The CDR3 has 13 amino acids. Deletions cut 3 bases from V and 3 bases from J, with 10 bases between. CDR1 and CDR2 from the germline V gene are SGHNT and YYREEE (reference sequence).

This clonotype was counted ten times or more. The chain joins TRBV2 to TRBJ2-6; no firm D call. This CDR3 comprises 13 residues. Trimming stripped 9 bases from V and 0 bases from J, with 6 bases between. Germline values: CDR1 SNHLY, CDR2 FYNNEI. The DNA for the CDR3 is TGTGCCAGTTGGTACTCTGGGGCCAACGTCCTGACTTTC. It codes for CASWYSGANVLTF. The full variable domain, rest sourced from reference TRBV2 and TRBJ2-6, is EPEVTQTPSHQVTQMGQEVILRCVPISNHLYFYWYRQILGQKVEFLVSFYNNEISEKSEIFDDQFSVERPDGSNFTLKIRSTKLEDSAMYFCASWYSGANVLTFGAGSRLTVL.

This clonotype was detected a few times. The rearrangement uses TRBV5-1 and TRBJ1-1; possibly TRBD1 for D (5 bases). V was pared by 3 bases and J by 10 bases, with 16 bases between. The CDR3 is 13 residues long. Germline V gene data show CDR1 as SGHRS and CDR2 as YFSETQ. CDR3 sequence: CASSSTGVPAAFF. CDR3 nucleotide sequence: TGCGCCAGCAGCTCCACGGGGGTCCCAGCAGCTTTCTTT.

This clonotype was picked up many times. V usage is TRBV7-3 and J usage is TRBJ2-3; perhaps D is TRBD1 or TRBD2 (6 bases each). Germline-derived CDR1 and CDR2 are SGHTA and FQGTGA. This CDR3 has 14 amino acids. With 2 bases removed from V and 5 bases from J, the gap between germline ends came to 11 bases. CDR3 DNA: TGTGCCAGCAGCTTAGGGGGGCGAGGAGATACGCAGTATTTT. Translation: CASSLGGRGDTQYF.

This clonotype was seen ten or more times. The chain employs TRBV7-2 and TRBJ2-7, with a weak D call TRBD2 (5 bases). This CDR3 comprises 14 residues. Germline V gives CDR1 SGHTA, CDR2 FQGNSA. V was trimmed by 1 base and J by 4 bases, leaving 11 bases between them. DNA of the CDR3: TGTGCCAGCAGCTTAGGACTAATTTCTTACGAGCAGTACTTC. Residues: CASSLGLISYEQYF.

This clonotype turned up a few times. This chain joins TRBV5-1 and TRBJ2-5; 11 bases align to TRBD2. V trimming: 3 bases; J trimming: 4 bases; junction bases outside the gene matches: 8. The CDR3 extends over 16 amino acids. The germline V gene has CDR1 SGHRS and CDR2 YFSETQ. The CDR3 protein is CASSSGRLAGTETQYF. In DNA, the CDR3 is TGCGCCAGCAGCTCGGGACGACTAGCGGGGACAGAGACCCAGTACTTC.

This clonotype occurred a few times. This chain uses TRBV5-5 with TRBJ1-2; D gene ambiguous. This CDR3 region has 13 residues. Trimming shortened V by 0 bases and J by 1 base, and 4 bases separated the two germline ends. The germline CDR1 and CDR2 sequences are SGHKS and YYEKEE (reference sequence). This CDR3 is CASSLEFNYGYTF. The CDR3 DNA reads as TGTGCCAGCAGCTTGGAATTTAACTATGGCTACACCTTC.

The table lists this clonotype with many counts. This chain joins TRBV6-1 and TRBJ2-2; D possibly corresponds to TRBD1 (5 bases). Trimming took 2 bases from V and 7 from J, leaving 14 bases between them. This CDR3 contains 15 residues. Per the germline V gene, CDR1 is MNHNS and CDR2 is SASEGT. The CDR3: CASSEMGQGGGELFF. CDR3 bases: TGTGCCAGCAGTGAAATGGGGCAGGGCGGCGGGGAGCTGTTTTTT.

V and J are TRBV5-1 and TRBJ2-5, with D hard to call. CDR3 length: 13 amino acids. CDR1 is SGHRS, CDR2 YFSETQ, per germline. V lost 0 bases and J lost 3, with 6 bases in between. Here the CDR3 reads CASSLAVKETQYF. For the CDR3, the DNA is TGCGCCAGCAGCTTGGCAGTCAAAGAGACCCAGTACTTC.

This clonotype was counted at least ten times. The chain recombines TRBV12-3 or TRBV12-4 with TRBJ1-5; D ambiguous. The CDR3 spans 14 residues. The V and J ends lost 5 bases and 0 bases respectively, with 8 bases between them. CDR3 DNA: TGTGCCAGCAGTAAAAGAGATAGCAATCAGCCCCAGCATTTT. Translated: CASSKRDSNQPQHF.

This clonotype was found many times. The genes are TRBV28 and TRBJ2-2; D gene uncertain. Germline CDR1 reads MDHEN; CDR2 reads SYDVKM. The CDR3 contains 13 residues. V dropped 7 bases and J dropped 6 bases, with 12 bases sitting between them. The CDR3 loop reads CASTPSLAGELFF. The CDR3 DNA sequence: TGTGCCAGCACCCCCTCATTGGCCGGGGAGCTGTTTTTT.

This clonotype was picked up a small number of times. The CDR3 DNA sequence: TGTGCCAGCAGCTTATCCGTGGAGCTGTTTTTT. Protein sequence: CASSLSVELFF. The J gene is TRBJ2-2, the V gene TRBV13; D remains unclear. Trimming removed 2 bases from V and 10 bases from J, with 5 bases in between. CDR1 and CDR2 (germline): PRHDT, FYEKMQ (reference sequence). The CDR3 loop spans 11 amino acids. The variable domain in full, with the rest retrieved from reference TRBV13 and TRBJ2-2, is AAGVIQSPRHLIKEKRETATLKCYPIPRHDTVYWYQQGPGQDPQFLISFYEKMQSDKGSIPDRFSAQQFSDYHSELNMSSLELGDSALYFCASSLSVELFFGEGSRLTVL.

This clonotype was seen repeatedly, ten times or more. The chain combines TRBV4-1 with TRBJ1-1; no reliable D call. This CDR3 comprises 15 residues. Trimming cost V 3 bases and J 0 bases, with 11 bases left between them. Germline V gene data show CDR1 as MGHRA and CDR2 as YSYEKL. CDR3 protein: CASSHPLGLNTEAFF. Written as DNA, the CDR3 is TGCGCCAGCAGCCATCCCTTGGGGTTGAACACTGAAGCTTTCTTT.

The V gene is TRBV15, the J gene TRBJ1-1; D is unresolved. CDR1 and CDR2 (germline): LNHNV, YYDKDF (reference sequence). The V end lost 0 bases, the J end lost 3 bases, and 8 bases lay between the germline ends. CDR3 length: 14 amino acids. This chain's CDR3 is CATSRDRGDTEAFF. Written as DNA, the CDR3 is TGTGCCACCAGCAGAGATCGGGGAGACACTGAAGCTTTCTTT.

In its sample, this clonotype was seen many times. The chain is built from TRBV6-5 and TRBJ2-3; TRBD2 is a possible D gene (5 bases). The germline V and J ends were trimmed by 5 bases and 3 bases, with 12 bases remaining between them. Germline V lookup: CDR1 MNHEY, CDR2 SVGAGI. CDR3 size: 14 residues. CDR3 loop: CASSTILVTDTQYF. CDR3 DNA sequence: TGTGCCAGCAGTACTATACTAGTAACAGATACGCAGTATTTT.

This clonotype was seen a few times. This sequence joins TRBV6-1 and TRBJ2-3; 15 bases match TRBD2. The V and J ends lost 6 bases and 2 bases, in that order; junction bases with no gene match: 6. CDR1 is MNHNS and CDR2 is SASEGT in the germline V gene. The CDR3 contains 17 residues. CDR3 protein: CASRIGLAGGLTDTQYF. CDR3 sequence (DNA): TGTGCCAGCAGAATAGGACTAGCGGGGGGGCTCACAGATACGCAGTATTTT.

This clonotype was counted at least ten times. The gene calls are TRBV4-2 and TRBJ1-4; 7 bases fit TRBD1. After removal of 1 base from V and 7 bases from J, the junction contained 12 bases not matched to a gene. The germline gives CDR1 LGHNA, CDR2 YNFKEQ. The CDR3 covers 17 residues. The CDR3 nucleotides read TGTGCCAGCAGCCAAGCCGGGCACAGGGGTGTCAGTGAAAAACTGTTTTTT. It specifies CASSQAGHRGVSEKLFF.